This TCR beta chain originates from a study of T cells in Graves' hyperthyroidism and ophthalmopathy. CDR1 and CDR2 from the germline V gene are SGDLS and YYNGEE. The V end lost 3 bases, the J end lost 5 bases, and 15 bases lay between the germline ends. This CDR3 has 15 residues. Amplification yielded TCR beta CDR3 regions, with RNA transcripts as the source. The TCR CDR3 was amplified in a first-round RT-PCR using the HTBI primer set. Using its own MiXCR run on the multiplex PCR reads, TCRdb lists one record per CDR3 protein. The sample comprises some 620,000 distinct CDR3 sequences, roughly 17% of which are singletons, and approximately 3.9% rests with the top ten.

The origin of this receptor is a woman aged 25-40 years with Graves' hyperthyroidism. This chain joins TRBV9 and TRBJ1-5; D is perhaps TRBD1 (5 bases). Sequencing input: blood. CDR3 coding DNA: TGTGCCAGCAGCGACTCCGGGACGTGGGATCAGCCCCAGCATTTT. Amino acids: CASSDSGTWDQPQHF.